Each of the 15 T cell receptor beta chains below was sequenced from the same sample in a study of blood T cell repertoires in COVID-19. Data came from immunoSEQ multiplex PCR; TCRdb stores just in-frame clones and leaves some out. The sample yields approximately 190,000 clones, 82% seen once. The specimen sequenced was peripheral blood. These receptors all come from a woman aged 60-70 years with COVID-19, enrolled during active disease.

The chain couples TRBV19 to TRBJ1-4; no firm D call. The V end lost 4 bases, the J end lost 4 bases, and 13 bases lay between the germline ends. Germline V gene data show CDR1 as LNHDA and CDR2 as SQIVND (reference sequence). CDR3 length: 15 amino acids. The CDR3 DNA follows: TGTGCCAGTAGTACCGGCGGCACCTTTAATGAAAAACTGTTTTTT. The encoded protein is CASSTGGTFNEKLFF.

This chain links TRBV6-1 with TRBJ2-7; TRBD1 aligns across 11 bases. The CDR3 covers 15 residues. Germline V gene sequence: CDR1 MNHNS, CDR2 SASEGT. V dropped 1 base and J dropped 7; count of bases not matched to a gene: 6. CDR3 residues: CASSEGSGTGGEQYV. CDR3 DNA: TGTGCCAGCAGTGAAGGTTCCGGGACAGGGGGGGAGCAGTACGTC.

This sequence joins TRBV5-6 and TRBJ1-1; unclear D gene. V was cut by 0 bases and J by 0 bases, with 12 bases left in between. Germline V gene sequence: CDR1 SGHDT, CDR2 YYEEEE. The length of the CDR3 is 16 residues. The CDR3 DNA is TGTGCCAGCAGCTTGGAAATGACACCATTGAACACTGAAGCTTTCTTT. This encodes CASSLEMTPLNTEAFF.

This sequence joins TRBV19 and TRBJ1-1, with D unresolved. V lost 3 bases and J lost 2, with 13 bases in between. The CDR3 sequence is 15 residues long. Germline V gene lookup returns CDR1 LNHDA and CDR2 SQIVND (reference sequence). CDR3 in DNA: TGTGCCAGTAGTATGACCAGGAACCATAACACTGAAGCTTTCTTT. Translated: CASSMTRNHNTEAFF. Full variable domain (rest looked up from reference TRBV19 and TRBJ1-1): DGGITQSPKYLFRKEGQNVTLSCEQNLNHDAMYWYRQDPGQGLRLIYYSQIVNDFQKGDIAEGYSVSREKKESFPLTVTSAQKNPTAFYLCASSMTRNHNTEAFFGQGTRLTVV.

The chain couples TRBV5-1 to TRBJ2-1; 8 nucleotides line up with TRBD2. Germline lookup yields CDR1 SGHRS and CDR2 YFSETQ. V lost 3 bases to trimming and J lost 3 bases; unmatched junction nucleotides: 8. CDR3 length equals 16 residues. The chain's CDR3 is CASSSGTRVFYNEQFF. Written as DNA, the CDR3 is TGCGCCAGCAGCTCCGGGACTAGAGTCTTCTACAATGAGCAGTTCTTC.

Worth noting for this clone: A read error may produce the germline difference seen at one junction end. The chain joins TRBV12-3 or TRBV12-4 to TRBJ1-4, with no clear D. This CDR3 region has 11 residues. CDR3 loop: CASTLSGKLFF. CDR3 in DNA: TGTGCCAGCACTTTAAGCGGAAAACTGTTTTTT.

This chain connects TRBV9 to TRBJ1-5; the D is unclear. CDR3 length: 13 residues. CDR1 and CDR2 (germline): SGDLS, YYNGEE. V was cut by 7 bases and J by 3 bases, with 11 bases left in between. CDR3 sequence: CASSRSTNQPQHF. The CDR3 bases are TGTGCCAGCTCGAGGAGTACCAATCAGCCCCAGCATTTT.

This clone was observed a single time. The V and J genes are TRBV5-5 and TRBJ1-2, with D possibly being TRBD1 (6 bases). V lost 2 bases, J lost 1 base, and 9 bases lay in between. Germline assignment: CDR1 SGHKS and CDR2 YYEKEE (reference sequence). The CDR3 extends over 14 amino acids. The CDR3 protein is CASSLTGFNYGYTF. The CDR3 DNA sequence: TGTGCCAGCAGCTTAACAGGGTTTAACTATGGCTACACCTTC.

This clone was recorded once. V gene TRBV28 combines with J gene TRBJ2-1, with TRBD2 matching 9 bases. V lost 8 bases and J lost 4; bases outside the gene matches: 12. The CDR3 consists of 16 residues. Germline CDR1 and CDR2: MDHEN and SYDVKM. The CDR3 reads CASLPVAGGRYNEQFF. In nucleotides, the CDR3 is TGTGCCAGCCTGCCGGTGGCGGGGGGGAGGTACAATGAGCAGTTCTTC.

V gene TRBV11-1 combines with J gene TRBJ2-5, with D hard to call. The CDR3 sequence is 13 residues long. CDR1 and CDR2 from the germline V gene are SGHAT and FQDESV (reference sequence). Trimming took 4 bases from V and 9 from J, leaving 15 bases between them. The chain's CDR3 is CASSSPPSVAQYF. The CDR3 coding sequence is TGTGCCAGCAGCTCACCCCCGAGCGTGGCCCAGTACTTC.

The chain links TRBV2 to TRBJ1-5; no reliable D call. Trimming removed 4 bases at V and 9 bases at J, with 13 bases between. From germline, CDR1 is SNHLY and CDR2 FYNNEI. CDR3 length equals 13 residues. CDR3 region: CASSVGGGGPQHF. The CDR3 DNA reads as TGTGCCAGCAGTGTGGGCGGTGGAGGGCCCCAGCATTTT.

The chain joins TRBV7-9 to TRBJ2-1, with D maybe TRBD2 (6 bases). The CDR3 is 18 amino acids. CDR1 and CDR2 from the germline V gene are SEHNR and FQNEAQ (reference sequence). V was clipped by 5 bases and J by 4 bases, with 24 bases between them. This CDR3 reads CASSHPPGGWAGYNEQFF. CDR3 bases: TGTGCCAGCAGCCACCCTCCCGGGGGTTGGGCGGGATACAATGAGCAGTTCTTC.

The chain has TRBV29-1 and TRBJ2-5; TRBD2 aligns across 9 bases. The CDR3 has 14 residues. The germline V gene has CDR1 SQVTM and CDR2 ANQGSEA. V lost 4 bases and J lost 2; bases outside the gene matches: 5. The CDR3 DNA reads TGCAGCGTTGGGGGCGGGAGGGGACAAGAGACCCAGTACTTC. This translates into CSVGGGRGQETQYF.

This clone was seen only a few times. V is TRBV5-1 and J is TRBJ1-3, with no clear D. Germline CDR1 reads SGHRS; CDR2 reads YFSETQ. The CDR3 extends over 15 amino acids. V shed 1 base and J shed 2 bases, with 10 bases lying between them. The chain's CDR3 is CASSLFSGAGNTIYF. For the CDR3, the DNA is TGCGCCAGCAGCTTGTTTTCCGGGGCTGGAAACACCATATATTTT. Complete variable domain (other parts from reference TRBV5-1 and TRBJ1-3): KAGVTQTPRYLIKTRGQQVTLSCSPISGHRSVSWYQQTPGQGLQFLFEYFSETQRNKGNFPGRFSGRQFSNSRSEMNVSTLELGDSALYLCASSLFSGAGNTIYFGEGSWLTVV.

The chain carries TRBV10-3 and TRBJ2-5; D is perhaps TRBD1 (5 bases). CDR3 length: 15 residues. V was pared by 2 bases and J by 4 bases, with 14 bases between. The germline V gene encodes CDR1 ENHRY and CDR2 SYGVKD. Here the CDR3 DNA reads TGTGCCATCAGTGAGGGGGCAGGAGTAGGAGAGACCCAGTACTTC. Translated: CAISEGAGVGETQYF.